This TCR beta chain was retrieved from a study of T cell responses to AZD1222 COVID-19 vaccine. Notes on the study in general: Vaccine-related CD4 TCRs covered spike, predominating at 160-218 and 743-854. Repertoire sampling occurred only after the peak T cell response. At study baseline, merely six AZD1222 recipients were seropositive.

The data were produced by immunoSEQ multiplex PCR, yet TCRdb's version contains in-frame clones alone and is incomplete. The data show some 120,000 clones, 80% to 90% seen once. The germline CDR1 and CDR2 sequences are MNHNS and SASEGT. This CDR3 is built from 13 residues. Trimming removed 1 base from V and 13 bases from J; junction bases left unmatched: 6. In the case of this clone: Its antigen is currently unknown.

This rearrangement joins TRBV6-1 to TRBJ2-3; 9 bases align to TRBD1. The source material was peripheral blood, sampled on day 0 of MenACWY control vaccination. This TCR came from an adult in good health. The CDR3 sequence: CASSEEERQGEYF. DNA of the CDR3: TGTGCCAGCAGTGAAGAGGAGAGACAGGGGGAGTATTTT.